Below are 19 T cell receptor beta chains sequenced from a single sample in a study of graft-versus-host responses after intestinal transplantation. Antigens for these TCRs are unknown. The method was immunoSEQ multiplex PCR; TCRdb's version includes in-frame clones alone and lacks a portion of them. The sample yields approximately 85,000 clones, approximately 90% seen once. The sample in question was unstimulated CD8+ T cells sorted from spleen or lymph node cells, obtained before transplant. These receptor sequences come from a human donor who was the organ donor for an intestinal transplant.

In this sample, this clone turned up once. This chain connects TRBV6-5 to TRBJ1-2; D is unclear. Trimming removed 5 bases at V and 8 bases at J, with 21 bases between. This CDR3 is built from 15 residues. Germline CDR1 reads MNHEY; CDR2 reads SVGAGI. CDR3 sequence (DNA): TGTGCCAGCAGTAACCCGGACGGTCAATCGTGGGGCTACACCTTC. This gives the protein CASSNPDGQSWGYTF.

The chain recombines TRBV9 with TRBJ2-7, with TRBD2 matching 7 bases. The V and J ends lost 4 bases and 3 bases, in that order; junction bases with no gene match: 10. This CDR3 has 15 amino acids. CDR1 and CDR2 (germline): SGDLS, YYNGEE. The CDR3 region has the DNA TGTGCCAGCAGCCCCTTACCGGCGGGGGTCTACGAGCAGTACTTC. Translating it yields CASSPLPAGVYEQYF.

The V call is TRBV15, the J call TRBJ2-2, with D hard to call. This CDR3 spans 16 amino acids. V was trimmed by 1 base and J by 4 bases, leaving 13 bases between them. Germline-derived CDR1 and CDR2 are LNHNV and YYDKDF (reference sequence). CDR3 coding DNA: TGTGCCACCAGCAGAGTTTCTGGGCAGGTCACCGGGGAGCTGTTTTTT. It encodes CATSRVSGQVTGELFF.

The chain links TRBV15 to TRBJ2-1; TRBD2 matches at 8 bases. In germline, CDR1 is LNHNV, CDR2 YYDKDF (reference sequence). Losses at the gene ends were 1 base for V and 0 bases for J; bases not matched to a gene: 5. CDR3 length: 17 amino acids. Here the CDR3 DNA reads TGTGCCACCAGCAGAGTCGTAGCGGGGAGCTCCTACAATGAGCAGTTCTTC. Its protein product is CATSRVVAGSSYNEQFF.

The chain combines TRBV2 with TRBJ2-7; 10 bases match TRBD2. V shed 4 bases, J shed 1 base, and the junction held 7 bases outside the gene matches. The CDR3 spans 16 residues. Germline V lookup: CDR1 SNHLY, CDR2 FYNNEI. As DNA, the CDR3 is TGTGCCAGCAGTGCCGCGACTAGCGGGTCATCCTACGAGCAGTACTTC. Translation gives CASSAATSGSSYEQYF.

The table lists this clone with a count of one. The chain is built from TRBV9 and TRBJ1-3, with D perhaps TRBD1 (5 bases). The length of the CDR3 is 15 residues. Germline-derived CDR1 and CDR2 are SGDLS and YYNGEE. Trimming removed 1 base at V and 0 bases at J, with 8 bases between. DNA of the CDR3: TGTGCCAGCAGCGTAATGGGGGACTCTGGAAACACCATATATTTT. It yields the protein CASSVMGDSGNTIYF. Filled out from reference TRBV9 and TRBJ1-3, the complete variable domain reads DSGVTQTPKHLITATGQRVTLRCSPRSGDLSVYWYQQSLDQGLQFLIQYYNGEERAKGNILERFSAQQFPDLHSELNLSSLELGDSALYFCASSVMGDSGNTIYFGEGSWLTVV.

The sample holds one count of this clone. For the CDR3, the DNA is TGTGCCAGCAGCTTAATGGAAACAACCACAGATACGCAGTATTTT. Translation gives CASSLMETTTDTQYF. This sequence joins TRBV13 and TRBJ2-3; D remains unclear. Trimming removed 2 bases from V and 2 bases from J, with 11 bases in between. The length of the CDR3 is 15 residues. The V gene's germline CDR1 is PRHDT and CDR2 FYEKMQ (reference sequence).

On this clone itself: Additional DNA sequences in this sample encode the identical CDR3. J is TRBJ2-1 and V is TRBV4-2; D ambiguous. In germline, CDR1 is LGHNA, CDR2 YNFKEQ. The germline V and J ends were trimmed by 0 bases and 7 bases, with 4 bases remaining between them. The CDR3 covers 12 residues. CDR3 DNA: TGTGCCAGCAGCCAAGAGCGTAATGAGCAGTTCTTC. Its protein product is CASSQERNEQFF.

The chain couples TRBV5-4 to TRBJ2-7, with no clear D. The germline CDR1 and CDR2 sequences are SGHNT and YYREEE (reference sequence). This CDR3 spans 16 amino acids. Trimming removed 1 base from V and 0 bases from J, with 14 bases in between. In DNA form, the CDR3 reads TGTGCCAGCAGCTTGTTTGTCGGGCTAGGCTCCTACGAGCAGTACTTC. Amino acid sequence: CASSLFVGLGSYEQYF.

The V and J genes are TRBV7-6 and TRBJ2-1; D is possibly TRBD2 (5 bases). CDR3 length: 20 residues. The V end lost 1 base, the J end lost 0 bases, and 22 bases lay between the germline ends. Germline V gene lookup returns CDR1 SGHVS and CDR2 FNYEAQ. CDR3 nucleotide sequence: TGTGCCAGCAGCTTAGAAAACCTCCGGGCTGCGGGCAGCTCCTACAATGAGCAGTTCTTC. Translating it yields CASSLENLRAAGSSYNEQFF.

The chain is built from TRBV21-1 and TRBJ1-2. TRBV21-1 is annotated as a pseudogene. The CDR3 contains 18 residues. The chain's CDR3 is CASSKHRERGGVNYGYTF. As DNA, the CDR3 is TGTGCCAGCAGCAAACACAGGGAGAGGGGAGGGGTTAACTATGGCTACACCTTC.

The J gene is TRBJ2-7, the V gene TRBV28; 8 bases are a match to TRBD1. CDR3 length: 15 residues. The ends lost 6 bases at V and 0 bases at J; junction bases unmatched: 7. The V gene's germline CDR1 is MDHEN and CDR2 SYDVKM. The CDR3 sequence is CASSPGQGSSYEQYF. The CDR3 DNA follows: TGTGCCAGCAGCCCCGGACAGGGAAGCTCCTACGAGCAGTACTTC.

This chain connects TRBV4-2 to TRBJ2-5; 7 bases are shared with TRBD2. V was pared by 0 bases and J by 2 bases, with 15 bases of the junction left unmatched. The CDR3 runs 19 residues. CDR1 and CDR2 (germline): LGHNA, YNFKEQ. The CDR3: CASSQDWAVSREEQETQYF. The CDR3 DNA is TGTGCCAGCAGCCAAGACTGGGCTGTCTCTCGGGAGGAACAAGAGACCCAGTACTTC.

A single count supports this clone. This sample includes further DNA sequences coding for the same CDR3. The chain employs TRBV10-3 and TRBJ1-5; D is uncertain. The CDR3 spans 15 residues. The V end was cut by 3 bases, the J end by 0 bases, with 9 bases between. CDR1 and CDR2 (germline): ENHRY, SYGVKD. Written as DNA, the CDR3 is TGTGCCATCAGTGACGGCTCTCCTAGCAATCAGCCCCAGCATTTT. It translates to CAISDGSPSNQPQHF.

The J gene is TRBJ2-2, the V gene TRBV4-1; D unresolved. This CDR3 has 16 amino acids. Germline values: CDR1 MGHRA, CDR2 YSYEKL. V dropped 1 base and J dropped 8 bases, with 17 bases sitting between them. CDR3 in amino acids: CASSQVPGGRAGELFF. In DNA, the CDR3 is TGCGCCAGCAGCCAAGTTCCAGGCGGAAGAGCGGGGGAGCTGTTTTTT.

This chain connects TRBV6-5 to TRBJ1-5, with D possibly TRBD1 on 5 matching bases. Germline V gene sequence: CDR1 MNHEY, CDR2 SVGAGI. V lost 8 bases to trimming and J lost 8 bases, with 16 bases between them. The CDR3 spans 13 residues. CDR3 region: CASGWPGKEPQHF. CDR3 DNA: TGTGCCAGCGGGTGGCCAGGGAAGGAGCCCCAGCATTTT.

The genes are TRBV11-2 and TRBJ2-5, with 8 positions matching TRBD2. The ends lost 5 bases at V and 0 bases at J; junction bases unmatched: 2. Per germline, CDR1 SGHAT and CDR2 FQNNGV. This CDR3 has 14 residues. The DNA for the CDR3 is TGTGCCAGCAGCCGACTAGCGCACCAAGAGACCCAGTACTTC. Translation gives CASSRLAHQETQYF.

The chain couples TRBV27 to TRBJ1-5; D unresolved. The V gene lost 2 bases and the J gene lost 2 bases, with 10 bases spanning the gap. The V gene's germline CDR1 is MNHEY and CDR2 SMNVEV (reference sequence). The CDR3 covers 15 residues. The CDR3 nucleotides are TGTGCCAGCAGTTTAACCCCGAGTGGCAATCAGCCCCAGCATTTT. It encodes CASSLTPSGNQPQHF.

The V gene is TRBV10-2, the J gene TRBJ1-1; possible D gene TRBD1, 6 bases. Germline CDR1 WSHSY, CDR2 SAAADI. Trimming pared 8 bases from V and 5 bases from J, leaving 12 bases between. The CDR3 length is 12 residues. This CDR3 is CASRGGGTEAFF. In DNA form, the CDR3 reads TGCGCCAGCCGAGGGGGAGGTACTGAAGCTTTCTTT.